This entry concerns a single T cell receptor beta chain. The sample comes from a study of blood T cell repertoires in COVID-19. The V gene end was trimmed by 1 base and the J gene end by 5 bases; junction bases not matched to a gene: 3. This CDR3 region has 14 residues. CDR1 GTSNPN and CDR2 SVGIG come from the germline V gene (reference sequence). Libraries were prepared by immunoSEQ multiplex PCR; TCRdb keeps only in-frame clonotypes and omits some of them. The sample yields about 150,000 clones, 90% seen once. J is TRBJ1-3 and V is TRBV30; 9 bases fit TRBD1. The receptor's source is a man aged 45 to 65 with acute or convalescent COVID-19. The sequenced sample was peripheral blood. The DNA for the CDR3 is TGTGCCTGGAGTGGGGGACAGGGTAGAAACACCATATATTTT. Translating it yields CAWSGGQGRNTIYF.